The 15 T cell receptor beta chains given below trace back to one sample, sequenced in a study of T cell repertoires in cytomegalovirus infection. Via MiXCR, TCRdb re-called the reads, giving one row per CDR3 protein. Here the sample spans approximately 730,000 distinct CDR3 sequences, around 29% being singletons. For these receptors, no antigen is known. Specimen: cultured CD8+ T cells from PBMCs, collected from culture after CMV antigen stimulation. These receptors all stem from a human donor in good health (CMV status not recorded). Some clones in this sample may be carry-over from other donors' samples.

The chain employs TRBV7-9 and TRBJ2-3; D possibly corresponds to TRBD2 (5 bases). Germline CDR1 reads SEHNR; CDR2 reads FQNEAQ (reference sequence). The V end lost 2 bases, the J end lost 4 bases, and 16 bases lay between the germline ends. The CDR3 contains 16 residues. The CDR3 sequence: CASSLRSGFPADTQYF. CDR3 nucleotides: TGTGCCAGCAGCTTACGGTCGGGATTCCCTGCAGATACGCAGTATTTT.

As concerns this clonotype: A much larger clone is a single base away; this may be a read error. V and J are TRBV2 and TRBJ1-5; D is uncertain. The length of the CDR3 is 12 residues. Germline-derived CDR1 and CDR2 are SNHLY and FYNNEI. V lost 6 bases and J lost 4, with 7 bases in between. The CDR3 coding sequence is TGTGCCAGCAGAGGGAGGAATCAGCCCCAGCATTTT. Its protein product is CASRGRNQPQHF.

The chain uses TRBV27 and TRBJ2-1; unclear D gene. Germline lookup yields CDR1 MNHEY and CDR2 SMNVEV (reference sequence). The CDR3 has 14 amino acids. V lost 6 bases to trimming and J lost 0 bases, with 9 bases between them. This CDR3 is CASSARSSYNEQFF. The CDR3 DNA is TGTGCCAGCAGCGCTCGGAGCTCCTACAATGAGCAGTTCTTC.

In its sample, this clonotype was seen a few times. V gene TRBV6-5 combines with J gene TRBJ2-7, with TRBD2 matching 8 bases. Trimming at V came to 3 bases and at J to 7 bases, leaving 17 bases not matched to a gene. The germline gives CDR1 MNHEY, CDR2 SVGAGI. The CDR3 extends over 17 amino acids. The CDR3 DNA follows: TGTGCCAGCAGTTATATTAGCGGGACGGGGGGGCCTCTGGAGCAGTACTTC. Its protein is CASSYISGTGGPLEQYF.

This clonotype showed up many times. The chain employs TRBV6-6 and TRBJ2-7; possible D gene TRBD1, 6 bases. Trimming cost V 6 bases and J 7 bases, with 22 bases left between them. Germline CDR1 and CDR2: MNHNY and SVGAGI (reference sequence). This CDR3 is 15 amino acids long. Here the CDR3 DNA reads TGTGCCAGCAGCACTGACAGGACTCCTACGGGGGAGCAGTACGTC. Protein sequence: CASSTDRTPTGEQYV.

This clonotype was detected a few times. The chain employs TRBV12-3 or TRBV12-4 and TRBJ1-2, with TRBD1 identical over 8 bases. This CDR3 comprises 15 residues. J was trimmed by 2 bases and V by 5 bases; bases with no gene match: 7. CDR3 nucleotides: TGTGCCAGCAGTGCCCACTGGACAGGGAACTATGGCTACACCTTC. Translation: CASSAHWTGNYGYTF.

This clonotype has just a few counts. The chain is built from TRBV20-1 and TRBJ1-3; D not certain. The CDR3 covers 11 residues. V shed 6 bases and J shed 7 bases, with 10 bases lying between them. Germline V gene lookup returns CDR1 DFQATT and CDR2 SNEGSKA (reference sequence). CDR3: CSAPQYNTIYF. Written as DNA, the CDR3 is TGCAGTGCCCCCCAGTACAACACCATATATTTT.

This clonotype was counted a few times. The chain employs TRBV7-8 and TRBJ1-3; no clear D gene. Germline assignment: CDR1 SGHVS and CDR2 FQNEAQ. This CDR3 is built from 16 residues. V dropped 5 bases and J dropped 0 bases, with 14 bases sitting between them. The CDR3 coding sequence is TGTGCCAGCAGCAATCACGACTGGGGCTCTGGAAACACCATATATTTT. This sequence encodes CASSNHDWGSGNTIYF.

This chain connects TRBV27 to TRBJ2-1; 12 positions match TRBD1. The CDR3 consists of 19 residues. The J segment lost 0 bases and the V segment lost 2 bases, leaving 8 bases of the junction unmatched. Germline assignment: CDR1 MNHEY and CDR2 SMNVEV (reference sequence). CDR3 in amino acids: CASSLGTGGGLGSYNEQFF. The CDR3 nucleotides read TGTGCCAGCAGTTTAGGGACAGGGGGCGGATTGGGCTCCTACAATGAGCAGTTCTTC.

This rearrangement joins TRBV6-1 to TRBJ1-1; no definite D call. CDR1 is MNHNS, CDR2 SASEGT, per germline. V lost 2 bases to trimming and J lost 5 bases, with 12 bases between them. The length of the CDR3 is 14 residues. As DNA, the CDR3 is TGTGCCAGCAGTGAAATGTCTCGAGGGACTGAAGCTTTCTTT. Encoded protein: CASSEMSRGTEAFF.

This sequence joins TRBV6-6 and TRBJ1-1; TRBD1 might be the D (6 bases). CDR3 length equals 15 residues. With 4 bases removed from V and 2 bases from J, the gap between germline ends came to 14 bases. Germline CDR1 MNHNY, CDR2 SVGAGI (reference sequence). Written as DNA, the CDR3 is TGTGCCAGCAGTTTCAGGGGATTGGAAAACACTGAAGCTTTCTTT. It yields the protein CASSFRGLENTEAFF.

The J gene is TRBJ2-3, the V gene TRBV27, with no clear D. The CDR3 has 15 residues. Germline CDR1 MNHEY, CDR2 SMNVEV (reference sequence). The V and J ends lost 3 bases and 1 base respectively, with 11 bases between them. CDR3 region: CASSFEARGTDTQYF. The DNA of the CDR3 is TGTGCCAGCAGTTTCGAGGCCCGTGGCACAGATACGCAGTATTTT.

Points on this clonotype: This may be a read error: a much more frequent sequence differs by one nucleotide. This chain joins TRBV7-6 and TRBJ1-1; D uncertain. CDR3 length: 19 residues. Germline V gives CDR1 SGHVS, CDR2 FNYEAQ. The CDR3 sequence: CASRLASSVGRLVNTEAFF. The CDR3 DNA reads TGTGCCAGCAGATTAGCGTCGTCCGTAGGGCGATTGGTGAACACTGAAGCTTTCTTT.

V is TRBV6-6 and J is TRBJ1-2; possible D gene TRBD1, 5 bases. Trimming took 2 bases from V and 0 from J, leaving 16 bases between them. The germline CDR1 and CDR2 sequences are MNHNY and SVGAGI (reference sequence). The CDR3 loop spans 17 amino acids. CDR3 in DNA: TGTGCCAGCAGTTACGGGACCTATGGGGCCACTAACTATGGCTACACCTTC. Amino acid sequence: CASSYGTYGATNYGYTF.

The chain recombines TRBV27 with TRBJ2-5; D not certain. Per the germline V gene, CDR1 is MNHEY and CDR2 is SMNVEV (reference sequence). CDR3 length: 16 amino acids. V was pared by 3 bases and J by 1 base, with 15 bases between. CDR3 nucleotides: TGTGCCAGCAGTTTGATATCTGGGAATCTCCAAGAGACCCAGTACTTC. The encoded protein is CASSLISGNLQETQYF.